This section outlines one T cell receptor beta chain sequence together with its context. There is no known antigen for this receptor. No base qualities exist here, and no much larger clone lies one base off it. The record originates from a study of shared clonotypes between healthy human individuals (TCRdb year 2020). The study in broad terms: A few men and two women, aged 18 to 49 years, made up the cohort. To estimate repertoire size and how much clonotype sharing occurs between individuals, the study deeply sequenced the blood TCR repertoires of several healthy adults. To increase sequencing depth and limit assay-specific biases, different laboratories used diverse techniques to prepare libraries and sequence TCR repertoires. Each donor's leukapheresis produced roughly between about 0.8 and 10 billion PBMCs. General findings and caveats noted by the study authors: The genetic and exposure-history diversity represented was limited by the small number of donors. Sampling was restricted to blood, and TCR repertoires in tissue are likely to differ from TCR repertoires in blood. Pairwise subsampling indicated that sequencing depth was expected to affect the degree of clonotype sharing among donors.

Using the deep immunoSEQ assay, TCR CDR3 regions were amplified from genomic DNA by multiplex PCR. For each cell subset, the extracted genomic DNA was distributed evenly across all wells of several immunoSEQ 96-well plates, and each plate served as one replicate. Each replicate PCR for unsorted PBMC received roughly 290 ng genomic DNA, equal to tens of thousands of T cell genomes. Ten immunoSEQ deep assay plates were used to sequence the unsorted PBMC genomic DNA. Purified libraries were measured with a Qubit 3.0 fluorometer, size-checked on a Bioanalyzer 2100, and measured again with the KAPA Library Quantification kit. Each immunoSEQ 96-well plate was sequenced on its own single-read 150-cycle Illumina NextSeq 550 flow cell. The published analysis was carried out like this. Because only junctional sequences without quality scores were contained in the immunoSEQ output, filtering matching that applied to full-length reads could not be performed. Sequences were annotated with PyIR, a Python wrapper for IgBLAST v1.9, and V/J genes and CDR3 were assigned using IMGT germline references. Reads with weak V/J assignments (E-value above 1e-6), missing CDR3, stop codons, out-of-frame junctions, or ambiguous translated residues were removed. V3J clonotypes were defined as sequences sharing an identical inferred V gene, J gene, and CDR3 amino acid sequence. The percentage overlap between two repertoires was calculated by dividing the number of shared unique clonotypes by the size of the smaller repertoire. Repertoire richness was assessed with RTK rarefaction, the Chao1 estimator, and Recon v2.1 estimates of unobserved clonotypes. Here the immuneACCESS table is served through TCRdb, limited to in-frame sequences with V and J called. Missing clones are a known gap in these copies; in checked studies unresolved V genes cover under half, and the rest lacks a known reason. V and J calls plus clone size are reproduced from that table; the DNA served to infer D and trimming. In this sample the table shows roughly 480,000 clones, around 80% of which occur a single time. The ten largest make up around 12% of the sample.

Including the terminal cysteine and phenylalanine, the CDR3 comprises 18 residues. Solely the CDR3 DNA is kept, with 54 bases framed from the first base. CDR1 GTSNPN and CDR2 SVGIG were looked up in the germline V gene (reference sequence). The donors were healthy, HIV-negative adults with no recently reported acute infections or vaccinations. Every donor was a Caucasian adult residing in Nashville, Tennessee, USA. For unsorted samples, tens of millions of PBMCs were counted and genomic DNA was extracted with the QIAamp DNA Blood Mini kit. Blood was collected by leukapheresis, and PBMCs were isolated by Ficoll-Histopaque density gradient centrifugation and then cryopreserved in liquid nitrogen vapor phase.

Sequencing used PBMCs. The V and J genes are TRBV30 and TRBJ2-5, with 12 junctional bases fitting TRBD2. The closer fit of TRBJ2-7 to the DNA end suggests the J call may be wrong. The clonotype comes from a woman aged 40 to 50 in good health. Some clones in this sample may be carry-over from other donors' samples. The DNA sequence is TGTGCCTGGGCCCCCGGGGCTAGCGGGAGGGTCCTCTCCTACGAGCAGTACTTC. Translated, it gives CAWAPGASGRVLSYEQYF.